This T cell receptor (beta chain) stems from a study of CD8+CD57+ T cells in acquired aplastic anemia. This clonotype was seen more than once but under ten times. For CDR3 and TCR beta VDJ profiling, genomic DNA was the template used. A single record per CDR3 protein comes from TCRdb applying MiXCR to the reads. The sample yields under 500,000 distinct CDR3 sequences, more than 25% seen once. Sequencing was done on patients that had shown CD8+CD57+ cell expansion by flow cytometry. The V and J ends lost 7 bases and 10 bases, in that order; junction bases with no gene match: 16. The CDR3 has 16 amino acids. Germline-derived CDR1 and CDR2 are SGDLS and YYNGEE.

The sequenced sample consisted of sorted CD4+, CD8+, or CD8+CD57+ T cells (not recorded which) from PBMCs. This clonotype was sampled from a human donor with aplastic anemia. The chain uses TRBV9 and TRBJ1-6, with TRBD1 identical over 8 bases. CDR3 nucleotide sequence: TGTGCCAGCTCACTCTCCCGGACAGGGACGGGCTCACCCCTCCACTTT. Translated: CASSLSRTGTGSPLHF. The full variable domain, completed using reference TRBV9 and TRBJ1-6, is DSGVTQTPKHLITATGQRVTLRCSPRSGDLSVYWYQQSLDQGLQFLIQYYNGEERAKGNILERFSAQQFPDLHSELNLSSLELGDSALYFCASSLSRTGTGSPLHFGNGTRLTVT.